This T cell receptor beta chain is from a study of T cell responses to AZD1222 COVID-19 vaccine. Findings of the study overall: Spike-specific TCR breadth and depth were elevated following two AZD1222 doses. The study reported that nearly half of spike-specific TCRs target unmutated variant regions.

Method: immunoSEQ multiplex PCR; TCRdb's copy keeps in-frame clones and lacks some. The table has 90,000 to 150,000 clones, about nine tenths seen once. CDR1 and CDR2 (germline): KGHDR, SFDVKD. This CDR3 contains 12 residues. The V gene lost 5 bases and the J gene lost 4 bases, with 5 bases spanning the gap. This clone was seen only once. Its antigen is as yet unknown. This clonotype was sampled from an adult in good health. The sample was peripheral blood, taken on day 0 of AZD1222 vaccination. The V and J genes are TRBV24-1 and TRBJ1-5; D not certain. In DNA, the CDR3 is TGTGCCACCAGTGCCGCGAATCAGCCCCAGCATTTT. Translating gives CATSAANQPQHF.